A selection of T cell receptor beta chains follows, all from one sample in a study of CD8 T cells in ankylosing spondylitis. One entry per CDR3 protein, called by TCRdb with MiXCR from the 5' RACE reads. Altogether 300,000 to 400,000 distinct CDR3 sequences are present, 14% to 15% being singletons, with the ten largest covering 0.9% to 1.2%. What was sequenced was blood, either unsorted or a sorted T cell fraction (not recorded which). The source is a male donor with ankylosing spondylitis or in good health (not recorded which). Each CDR3 is given with its conserved first and last residue. The D gene is left open where the match is weak. The size entry is marked missing in some rows and otherwise reads once, few, many or a size class.

TRBV12-3/TRBV12-4	TRBJ1-1	many	-	TGTGCCAGCAGTCCCTCCGGGATCCTGAACACTGAAGCTTTCTTT	CASSPSGILNTEAFF
TRBV12-5	TRBJ2-5	few	TRBD2	TGTGCTAGTGGTTTGCGAGGCGGGGGTCTTCTAATGGAGACCCAGTACTTC	CASGLRGGGLLMETQYF
TRBV12-3/TRBV12-4	TRBJ2-7	-	-	TGTGCCAGCAGCCCTCCAGAAACAGTCCCAACCTACGAGCAGTACTTC	CASSPPETVPTYEQYF
TRBV7-8	TRBJ2-7	-	-	TGTGCCAGCAGCTCAATGGCCGTTACAATGGTGGACGAGCAGTACTTC	CASSSMAVTMVDEQYF
TRBV5-1	TRBJ2-5	few	-	TGCGCCAGCAGCTTAAACCCCAATAGGGAAGAGACCCAGTACTTC	CASSLNPNREETQYF
TRBV7-2	TRBJ1-3	few	-	TGTGCCAGCAGTCGTGGACCAGCCTCTGGAAACACCATATATTTT	CASSRGPASGNTIYF
TRBV4-2	TRBJ2-1	few	-	TGTGCCAGCAGCCAAGATCCGGGCCTCCTAAGGCTCAATGAGCAGTTCTTC	CASSQDPGLLRLNEQFF
TRBV3-1	TRBJ2-5	-	TRBD1	TGTGCCAGCAGCCAAGACCTGGCAGGGGGTTCGGAGACCCAGTACTTC	CASSQDLAGGSETQYF
TRBV20-1	TRBJ1-1	few	-	TGCAGTGCCAGGGGAGCAAACACTGAAGCTTTCTTT	CSARGANTEAFF
TRBV12-3/TRBV12-4	TRBJ2-5	few	TRBD2	TGTGCCAGCAGTTTCGGGACTAGCGGAGGGGAGACCCAGTACTTC	CASSFGTSGGETQYF
TRBV18	TRBJ2-7	many	-	TGTGCCAGCTCACCAATGGGTTCCTACGAGCAGTACTTC	CASSPMGSYEQYF
TRBV28	TRBJ2-7	many	-	TGTGCCAGCAGTGTCGTCTACGAGCAGTACTTC	CASSVVYEQYF
TRBV5-6	TRBJ1-1	-	-	TGTGCCAGCAGCTTGGGTGTCAGCTCGTGGGTGAACACTGAAGCTTTCTTT	CASSLGVSSWVNTEAFF
TRBV9	TRBJ2-3	many	-	TGTGCCAGCAGCGTAGCCGGGACCTCCACAGATACGCAGTATTTT	CASSVAGTSTDTQYF
TRBV15	TRBJ2-5	few	-	TGTGCCACCAGCGCGGCCGGGGGATACCAAGAGACCCAGTACTTC	CATSAAGGYQETQYF
TRBV6-5	TRBJ2-5	-	-	TGTGCCAGCAGTTACTCGACCGGGGTATTCGAGACCCAGTACTTC	CASSYSTGVFETQYF
TRBV10-3	TRBJ2-1	-	TRBD1	TGTGCCATCAGGGCCGGGGACAGGCTCAATGAGCAGTTCTTC	CAIRAGDRLNEQFF
TRBV27	TRBJ2-4	few	-	TGTGCCAGCAGTCCCCGCCTTACCCCTCAGGAAAACATTCAGTACTTC	CASSPRLTPQENIQYF
TRBV10-3	TRBJ2-3	many	-	TGTGCCATCAGTGAGGCCTCGGGGGATACGCAGTATTTT	CAISEASGDTQYF
TRBV20-1	TRBJ1-1	many	-	TGCAGTGCCCTGGATTCGGCAGGGACTGAAGCTTTCTTT	CSALDSAGTEAFF
TRBV30	TRBJ2-4	-	TRBD2	TGTGCCTGGAGTGTAGGGAACGTGGGCCTAGCGGGAGTTCAGTACTTC	CAWSVGNVGLAGVQYF
TRBV5-1	TRBJ1-2	-	-	TGCGCCAGCAGTAACCAGTACGCGGAAGGCTACACCTTC	CASSNQYAEGYTF
TRBV10-3	TRBJ2-1	-	TRBD2	TGTGCCATCAGTGAGGGGACTAGCGGGGTTTACAATGAGCAGTTCTTC	CAISEGTSGVYNEQFF
TRBV10-3	TRBJ2-7	few	TRBD1	TGTGCCAGGTCGGGACAGCCCTACGAGCAGTACTTC	CARSGQPYEQYF
TRBV18	TRBJ2-2	few	-	TGTGCCAGCTCACCAGCGGACCTATTCACCGGGGAGCTGTTTTTT	CASSPADLFTGELFF
TRBV5-1	TRBJ1-4	few	-	TGCGCCAGCACCCTGGCCACGGGAGCTAATGAAAAACTGTTTTTT	CASTLATGANEKLFF
TRBV24-1	TRBJ2-3	many	-	TGTGCCACCAGCAGGGGTCCAGATACGCAGTATTTT	CATSRGPDTQYF
TRBV2	TRBJ2-2	-	TRBD2	TGTGCCAGCAAAAGCGGGAGTAACACCGGGGAGCTGTTTTTT	CASKSGSNTGELFF
TRBV4-2	TRBJ2-2	few	-	TGTGCCAGCAGCCAAGACCCCGGGAGCAACACCGGGGAGCTGTTTTTT	CASSQDPGSNTGELFF
TRBV6-1	TRBJ2-3	-	-	TGTGCCAGCAGTCTCTCCGGGAGAGATACGCAGTATTTT	CASSLSGRDTQYF
TRBV25-1	TRBJ2-5	-	-	TGTGCCAGCAGTGACTCCGTTCGGGAGACCCAGTACTTC	CASSDSVRETQYF
TRBV7-2	TRBJ2-4	many	-	TGTGCCAGCAGCCTGTCGGGGTCACATAAAAACATTCAGTACTTC	CASSLSGSHKNIQYF
TRBV18	TRBJ2-1	few	TRBD1	TGTGCCAGCTCACTTGACAGGGACCAAGGGCAGTTCTTC	CASSLDRDQGQFF
TRBV4-1	TRBJ1-1	few	-	TGCGCCAGCAGCCAAGAGGGGGGCCAGGGTCGAGGAGCTTTCTTT	CASSQEGGQGRGAFF
TRBV12-3/TRBV12-4	TRBJ1-2	many	TRBD1	TGTGCCAGCACCCCTTACAGGGGCTATGGCTACACCTTC	CASTPYRGYGYTF
TRBV24-1	TRBJ2-3	-	-	TGTGCCACCAGTGATAACGGGACCCCTAGCACAGATACGCAGTATTTT	CATSDNGTPSTDTQYF
TRBV6-2/TRBV6-3	TRBJ1-6	few	-	TGTGCCAGCAGTGACGGACGGGGCAGCTTTAATTCACCCCTCCACTTT	CASSDGRGSFNSPLHF
TRBV4-2	TRBJ1-1	-	TRBD1	TGTGCCAGCAGCCAGACAGGGTTGAACACTGAAGCTTTCTTT	CASSQTGLNTEAFF
TRBV5-6	TRBJ1-2	-	-	TGTGCCAGCAGCTTCATGGAAGAGAAAGGGGAGAAAAATGGCTACACCTTC	CASSFMEEKGEKNGYTF
TRBV29-1	TRBJ2-3	-	-	TGCAGCGTTGCAGGGGTCCTCACAGATACGCAGTATTTT	CSVAGVLTDTQYF
TRBV5-1	TRBJ2-5	few	-	TGCGCCAGCAGCTTGTCCTACCAGAATCCTCCAGAGACCCAGTACTTC	CASSLSYQNPPETQYF
TRBV20-1	TRBJ2-3	-	-	TGCAGTCCTGGCGGTGCGGGTCTCTCAGATACGCAGTATTTT	CSPGGAGLSDTQYF
TRBV7-9	TRBJ1-3	-	-	TGTGCCAGCAGCTCCGAAAGATTCGTCTCTGGAAACACCATATATTTT	CASSSERFVSGNTIYF
TRBV27	TRBJ1-4	few	-	TGTGCCAGCAGTTGGCGGGCTCCTGGGGAGGAAAAACTGTTTTTT	CASSWRAPGEEKLFF
TRBV11-2	TRBJ2-1	many	TRBD1	TGTGCCAGCAGCCCTTTGGGGACAGCCTACAATGAGCAGTTCTTC	CASSPLGTAYNEQFF